The clone carrying this T cell receptor beta chain came up a few times. The antigen is undetermined. This entry comes from a study of regulatory T cells in long-lasting Graves disease. Construction of TCR beta libraries relied on iRepertoire HTBI primers and on Arm-PCR targeting CDR3 regions. TCRdb reprocessed the multiplex PCR reads with MiXCR, giving one entry per CDR3 protein. Of about 530,000 distinct CDR3 sequences listed, around 15% were seen once; the top ten hold around a quarter. Time point of the sample: newly diagnosed GD, antithyroid drugs for less than 3 months. RNA from PBMCs was the source of the TCR library. An endocrinology unit in Xi'an, China, supplied the patients. Roughly 10 milliliters of peripheral blood were drawn into EDTA tubes. Trimming took off 5 bases at V and 5 bases at J, with 11 bases between the two ends. Germline values: CDR1 SGHVS, CDR2 FQNEAQ. This CDR3 comprises 13 residues.

Study-wide points: TRBV28, TRBJ1-2 and TRBJ2-5 emerged as the favored segments in persistent disease.

These data were also reused for a study on T cells in Graves' hyperthyroidism and ophthalmopathy. That work adds: Hyperthyroidism patients were newly diagnosed, had disease duration under 2 months, and were aged 18 to 65 years.

The material sequenced was peripheral blood mononuclear cells (PBMCs), taken at new diagnosis, from a patient treated with antithyroid drugs. This receptor was obtained from a woman between 40 and 65 years old with Graves disease. V and J are TRBV7-8 and TRBJ2-3, with D uncertain. The CDR3 DNA is TGTGCCAGCAGCCCCCAACCCCTAGATACGCAGTATTTT. It encodes CASSPQPLDTQYF. The entire variable domain, with the rest obtained from reference TRBV7-8 and TRBJ2-3, is as follows: GAGVSQSPRYKVAKRGQDVALRCDPISGHVSLFWYQQALGQGPEFLTYFQNEAQLDKSGLPSDRFFAERPEGSVSTLKIQRTQQEDSAVYLCASSPQPLDTQYFGPGTRLTVL.